This TCR beta chain was found in a study of blood T cell repertoires in COVID-19. Study summary: Samples came from the United States, Italy and Spain, spanning acute and convalescent COVID-19.

Source study methods: Cell counts per sample came from amplifying reference gene primers. Assay: immunoSEQ multiplex PCR; the TCRdb copy retains only in-frame clones and omits some. The V and J calls and the clone size are those of that table, but D and trimming were determined from the DNA. There are 150,000 to 180,000 clones in the sample; about 88% occur only once, and around 7% lies in the top ten. CDR3 length equals 16 residues. CDR1 is SGHRS and CDR2 is YFSETQ in the germline V gene. After removal of 4 bases from V and 0 bases from J, the junction contained 8 bases not matched to a gene. Grouping used clinical history reported by participants in a survey and questionnaire. Cohort 3 recovered donors had two negative PCRs, clearance, or symptom resolution.

Sequenced input: PBMCs or T cells enriched from blood (not recorded which). The TCR sequence derives from a man aged 45-65 years who had recovered from COVID-19. V is TRBV5-1 and J is TRBJ2-3, with 7 bases fitting TRBD1. DNA of the CDR3: TGCGCCAGCAGCCCACCGGGACAGACTAGCACAGATACGCAGTATTTT. Its translation: CASSPPGQTSTDTQYF.